This TCR beta chain came from a study of blood T cell repertoires in COVID-19. About the study: PBMCs, B-cell-depleted T cells, or T cells were the source of the cDNA or gDNA that made up the material.

Authors' data handling: Reference gene primers were amplified, and this amplification served to estimate nucleated cell counts. Data came from immunoSEQ multiplex PCR; TCRdb stores just in-frame clones and leaves some out. That table supplies the V and J calls and clone size; D and trimming were determined from the DNA. The sample gives some 70,000 clones, approximately 79% of which show up once; 8.5% to 10% is in the top ten. J gave up 3 bases and V 3 bases, and 8 bases lay outside the gene matches. Germline V lookup: CDR1 DFQATT, CDR2 SNEGSKA (reference sequence). The length of the CDR3 is 15 residues.

Sample: peripheral blood. The source of this sequence is a woman between 50 and 59 years old with acute or convalescent COVID-19. The V and J genes are TRBV20-1 and TRBJ2-1; 7 nucleotides match TRBD2. The CDR3 here is CSASVMRELYNEQFF. CDR3 coding DNA: TGCAGTGCTAGTGTTATGCGGGAGCTCTACAATGAGCAGTTCTTC.